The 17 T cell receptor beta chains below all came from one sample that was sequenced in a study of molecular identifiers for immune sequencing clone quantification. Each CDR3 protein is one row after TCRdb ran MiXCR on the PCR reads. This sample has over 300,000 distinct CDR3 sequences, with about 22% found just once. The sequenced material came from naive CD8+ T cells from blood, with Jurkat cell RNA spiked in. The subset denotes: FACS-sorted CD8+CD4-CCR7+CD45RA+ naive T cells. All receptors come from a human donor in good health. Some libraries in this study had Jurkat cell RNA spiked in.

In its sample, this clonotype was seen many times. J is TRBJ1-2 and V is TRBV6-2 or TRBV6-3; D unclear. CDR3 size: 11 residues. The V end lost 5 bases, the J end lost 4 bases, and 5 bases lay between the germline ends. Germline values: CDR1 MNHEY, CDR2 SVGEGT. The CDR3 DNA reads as TGTGCCAGCAGTGTAAGCTATGGCTACACCTTC. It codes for CASSVSYGYTF.

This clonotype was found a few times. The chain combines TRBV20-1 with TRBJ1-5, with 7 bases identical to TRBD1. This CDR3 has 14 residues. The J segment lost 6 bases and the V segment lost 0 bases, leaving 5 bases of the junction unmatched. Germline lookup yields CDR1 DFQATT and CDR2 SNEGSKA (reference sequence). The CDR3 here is CSARDTGVSQPQHF. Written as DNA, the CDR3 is TGCAGTGCTAGAGACACAGGGGTCAGTCAGCCCCAGCATTTT.

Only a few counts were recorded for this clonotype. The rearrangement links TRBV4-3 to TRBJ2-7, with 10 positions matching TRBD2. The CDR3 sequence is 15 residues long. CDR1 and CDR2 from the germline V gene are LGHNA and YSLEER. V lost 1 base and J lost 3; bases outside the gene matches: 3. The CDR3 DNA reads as TGCGCCAGCAGCCAAGCCGAGCGGGGGGGCTACGAGCAGTACTTC. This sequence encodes CASSQAERGGYEQYF.

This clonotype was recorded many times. CDR3 DNA: TGTGCCAGTAGTATTCTGGGGGGAAACACTGAAGCTTTCTTT. This translates into CASSILGGNTEAFF. The chain combines TRBV19 with TRBJ1-1; D is possibly TRBD1 (5 bases). The CDR3 spans 14 residues. CDR1 LNHDA and CDR2 SQIVND come from the germline V gene (reference sequence). Trimming stripped 3 bases from V and 2 bases from J, with 10 bases between.

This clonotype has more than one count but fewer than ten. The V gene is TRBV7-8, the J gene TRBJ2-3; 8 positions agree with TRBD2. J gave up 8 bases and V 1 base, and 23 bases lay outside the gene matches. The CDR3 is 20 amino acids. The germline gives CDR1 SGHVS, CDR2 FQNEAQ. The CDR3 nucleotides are TGTGCCAGCAGCTTAGGTCCTAGCGGGTTAAGGCGCCCCGAGGCAGCTACGCAGTATTTT. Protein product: CASSLGPSGLRRPEAATQYF.

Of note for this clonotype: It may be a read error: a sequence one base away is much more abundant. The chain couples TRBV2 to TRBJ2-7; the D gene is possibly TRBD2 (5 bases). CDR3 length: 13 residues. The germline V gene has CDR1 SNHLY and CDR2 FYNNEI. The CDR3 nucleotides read TGTGGCAGCAGTGAAGCGGTACGCTACGAGCAGTACTTC. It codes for CGSSEAVRYEQYF.

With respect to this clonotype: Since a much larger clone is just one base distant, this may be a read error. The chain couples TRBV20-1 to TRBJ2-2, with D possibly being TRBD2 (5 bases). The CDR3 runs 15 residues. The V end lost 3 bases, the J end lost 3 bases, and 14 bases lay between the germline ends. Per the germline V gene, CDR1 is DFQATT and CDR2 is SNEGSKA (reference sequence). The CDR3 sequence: CSASDLYGDTGELFF. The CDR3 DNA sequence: TGCAGTGCTAGTGATTTATACGGGGACACCGGGGAGCTGTTTTTT.

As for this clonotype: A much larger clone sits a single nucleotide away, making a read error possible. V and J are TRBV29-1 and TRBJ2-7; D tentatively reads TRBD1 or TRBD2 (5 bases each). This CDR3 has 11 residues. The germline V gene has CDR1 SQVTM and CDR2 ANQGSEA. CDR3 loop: CGVTTKDGEGF. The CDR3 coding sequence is TGCGGCGTTACCACCAAGGACGGAGAGGGGTTC.

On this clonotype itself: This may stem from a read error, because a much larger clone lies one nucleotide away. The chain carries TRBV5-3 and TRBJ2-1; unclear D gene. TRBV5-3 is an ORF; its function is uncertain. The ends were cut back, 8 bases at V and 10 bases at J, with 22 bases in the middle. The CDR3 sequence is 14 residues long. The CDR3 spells CASSRLVADEEQFF. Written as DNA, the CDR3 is TGTGCCAGCAGCCGCTTAGTAGCCGATGAAGAGCAGTTCTTC.

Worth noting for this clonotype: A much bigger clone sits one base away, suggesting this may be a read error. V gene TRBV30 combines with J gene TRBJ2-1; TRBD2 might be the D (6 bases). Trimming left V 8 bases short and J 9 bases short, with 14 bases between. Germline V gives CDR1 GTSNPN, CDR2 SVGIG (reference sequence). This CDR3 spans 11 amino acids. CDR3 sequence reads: CAGGSWSEQFF. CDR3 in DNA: TGTGCCGGGGGGTCGTGGAGTGAGCAGTTCTTC.

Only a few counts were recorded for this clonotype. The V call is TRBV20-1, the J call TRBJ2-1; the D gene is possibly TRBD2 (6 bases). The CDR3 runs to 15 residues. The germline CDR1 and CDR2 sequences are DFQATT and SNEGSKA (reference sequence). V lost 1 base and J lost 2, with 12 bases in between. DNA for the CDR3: TGCAGTGCTAGAGCATTGTGGGAGGCCTACAATGAGCAGTTCTTC. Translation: CSARALWEAYNEQFF.

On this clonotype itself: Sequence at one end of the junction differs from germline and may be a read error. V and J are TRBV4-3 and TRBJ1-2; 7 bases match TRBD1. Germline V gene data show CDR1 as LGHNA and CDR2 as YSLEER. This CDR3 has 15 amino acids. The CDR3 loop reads CTSSQDKQGIYGYTF. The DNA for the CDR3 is TGCACCAGCAGCCAAGATAAACAGGGGATCTATGGCTACACCTTC.

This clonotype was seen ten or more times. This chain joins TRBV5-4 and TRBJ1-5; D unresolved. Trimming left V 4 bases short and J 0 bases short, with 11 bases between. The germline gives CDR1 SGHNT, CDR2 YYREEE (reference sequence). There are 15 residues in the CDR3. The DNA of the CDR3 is TGTGCCAGCAGCCCAGGATTGGATAGCAATCAGCCCCAGCATTTT. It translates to CASSPGLDSNQPQHF. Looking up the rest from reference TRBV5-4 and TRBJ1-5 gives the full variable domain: ETGVTQSPTHLIKTRGQQVTLRCSSQSGHNTVSWYQQALGQGPQFIFQYYREEENGRGNFPPRFSGLQFPNYSSELNVNALELDDSALYLCASSPGLDSNQPQHFGDGTRLSIL.

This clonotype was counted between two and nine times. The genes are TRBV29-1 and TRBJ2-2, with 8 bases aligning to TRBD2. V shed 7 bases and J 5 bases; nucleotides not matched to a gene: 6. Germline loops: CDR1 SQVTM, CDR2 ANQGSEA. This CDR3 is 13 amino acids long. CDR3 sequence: CSAGGMLTGELFF. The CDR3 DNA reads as TGCAGCGCGGGGGGGATGTTAACCGGGGAGCTGTTTTTT.

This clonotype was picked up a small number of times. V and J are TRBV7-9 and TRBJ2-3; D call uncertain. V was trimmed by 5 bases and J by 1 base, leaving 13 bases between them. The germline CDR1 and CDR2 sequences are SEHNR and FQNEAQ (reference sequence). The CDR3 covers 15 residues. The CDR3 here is CASSTGLMGTDTQYF. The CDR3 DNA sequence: TGTGCCAGCAGCACCGGTCTCATGGGCACAGATACGCAGTATTTT.

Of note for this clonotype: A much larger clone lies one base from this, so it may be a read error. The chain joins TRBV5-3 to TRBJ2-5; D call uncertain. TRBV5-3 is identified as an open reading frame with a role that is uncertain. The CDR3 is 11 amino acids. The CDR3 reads CASRLSETLYF. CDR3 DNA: TGTGCCAGTCGTCTTTCTGAGACCCTGTACTTC.

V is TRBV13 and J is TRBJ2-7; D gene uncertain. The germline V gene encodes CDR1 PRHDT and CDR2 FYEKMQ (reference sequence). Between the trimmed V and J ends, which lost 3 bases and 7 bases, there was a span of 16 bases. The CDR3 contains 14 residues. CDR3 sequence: CASSFHGPTGEQYF. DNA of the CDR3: TGTGCCAGCAGCTTCCACGGGCCTACCGGAGAGCAGTACTTC.